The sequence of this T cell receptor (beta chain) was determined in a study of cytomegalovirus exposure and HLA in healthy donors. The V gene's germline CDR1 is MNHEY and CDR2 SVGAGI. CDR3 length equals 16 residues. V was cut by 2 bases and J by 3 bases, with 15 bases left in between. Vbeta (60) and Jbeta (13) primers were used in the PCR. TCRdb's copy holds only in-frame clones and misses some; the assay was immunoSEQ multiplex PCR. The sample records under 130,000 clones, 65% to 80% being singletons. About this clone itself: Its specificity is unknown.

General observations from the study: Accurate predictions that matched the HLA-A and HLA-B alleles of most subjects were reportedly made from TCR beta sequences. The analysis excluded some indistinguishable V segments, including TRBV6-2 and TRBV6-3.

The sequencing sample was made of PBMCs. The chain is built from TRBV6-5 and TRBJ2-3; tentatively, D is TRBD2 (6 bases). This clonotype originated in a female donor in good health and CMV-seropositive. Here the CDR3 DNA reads TGTGCCAGCAGTTACCGGGGAGGCCGGAGTACAGATACGCAGTATTTT. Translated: CASSYRGGRSTDTQYF.